The clone carrying this TCR beta chain has a single count. Its antigen is unknown. Some clones are missing from TCRdb's copy, which holds only in-frame ones; the method was immunoSEQ multiplex PCR. The data hold some 120,000 clones, with over 75% observed a single time. Germline lookup yields CDR1 LGHNA and CDR2 YSLEER. The CDR3 sequence is 15 residues long. Trimming took off 0 bases at V and 4 bases at J, with 10 bases between the two ends. This record belongs to a study of T cell responses to AZD1222 COVID-19 vaccine. Study outcomes and limitations: There were mostly white British donors and more females than males, and clonal diversity was possibly underestimated. Repertoire sampling was restricted to post-peak T cell response timepoints.

The J gene is TRBJ1-3, the V gene TRBV4-3, with D possibly being TRBD1 (6 bases). Source: peripheral blood, taken on day 0 of AZD1222 vaccination. The TCR comes from an adult in good health. CDR3 region: CASSQEGGYGNTIYF. The CDR3 bases are TGCGCCAGCAGCCAAGAAGGGGGATACGGAAACACCATATATTTT.